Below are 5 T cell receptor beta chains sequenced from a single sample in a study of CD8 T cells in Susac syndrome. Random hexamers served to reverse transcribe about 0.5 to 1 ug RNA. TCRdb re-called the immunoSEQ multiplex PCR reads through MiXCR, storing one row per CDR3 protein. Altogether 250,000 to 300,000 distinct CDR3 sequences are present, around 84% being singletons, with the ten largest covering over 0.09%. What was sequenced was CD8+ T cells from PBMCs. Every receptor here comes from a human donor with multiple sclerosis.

DNA of the CDR3: TGTGCCAGCAGGGCTAGCGGGAGGCCTAGCTCCTACAATGAGCAGTTCTTC. Protein product: CASRASGRPSSYNEQFF. The gene calls are TRBV27 and TRBJ2-1; 11 bases match TRBD2. Looked up from germline, CDR1 is MNHEY and CDR2 is SMNVEV (reference sequence). With 6 bases clipped from V and 0 bases from J, the junction kept 7 bases outside the gene matches. The CDR3 length is 17 residues.

The CDR3 DNA follows: TGTGCCAGCAGTGAAGTTACTACAAGTGGGGAGGCCCACAATGAGCAGTTCTTC. Translated, it gives CASSEVTTSGEAHNEQFF. The chain recombines TRBV2 with TRBJ2-1; possibly TRBD2 for D (6 bases). This CDR3 is built from 18 residues. Germline CDR1 is SNHLY and CDR2 is FYNNEI. The V end lost 1 base, the J end lost 5 bases, and 21 bases lay between the germline ends. The full variable domain, with the rest looked up from reference TRBV2 and TRBJ2-1, is EPEVTQTPSHQVTQMGQEVILRCVPISNHLYFYWYRQILGQKVEFLVSFYNNEISEKSEIFDDQFSVERPDGSNFTLKIRSTKLEDSAMYFCASSEVTTSGEAHNEQFFGPGTRLTVL.

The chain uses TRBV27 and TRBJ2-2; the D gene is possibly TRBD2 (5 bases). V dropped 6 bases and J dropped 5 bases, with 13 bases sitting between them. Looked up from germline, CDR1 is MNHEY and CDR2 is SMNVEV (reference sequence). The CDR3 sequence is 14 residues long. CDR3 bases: TGTGCCAGCAGCTACGGCCGAGGGACCGGGGAGCTGTTTTTT. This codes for CASSYGRGTGELFF.

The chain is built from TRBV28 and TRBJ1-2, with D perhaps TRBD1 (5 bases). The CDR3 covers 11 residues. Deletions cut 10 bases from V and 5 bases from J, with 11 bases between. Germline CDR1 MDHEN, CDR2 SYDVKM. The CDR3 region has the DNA TGTGCCAACCCGGCAGGGTATGGCTACACCTTC. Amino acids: CANPAGYGYTF.

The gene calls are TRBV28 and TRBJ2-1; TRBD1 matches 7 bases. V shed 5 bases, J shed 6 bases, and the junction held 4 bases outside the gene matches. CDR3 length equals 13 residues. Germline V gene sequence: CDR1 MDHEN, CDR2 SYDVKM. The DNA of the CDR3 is TGTGCCAGCAGTGCCCACAGGGGCAATGAGCAGTTCTTC. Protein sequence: CASSAHRGNEQFF.